The 17 T cell receptor beta chains below all came from one sample that was sequenced in a study of patients and donors after allogeneic stem cell transplantation. MiXCR, applied by TCRdb to the RT-PCR reads, yields one record per CDR3 protein. Among about 400,000 distinct CDR3 sequences listed, 16% were seen once. Sequenced material: blood, either unsorted or a sorted T cell fraction (not recorded which). All receptors derive from a human donor who was either an allogeneic HSCT recipient or a stem cell or donor lymphocyte infusion donor (not recorded which). It is not recorded whose cells these are; they may come from a transplant donor.

In this sample, this clonotype turned up a few times. The chain employs TRBV15 and TRBJ1-1; D perhaps matches TRBD1 (6 bases). This CDR3 spans 12 amino acids. V was shortened by 0 bases and J by 9 bases, with 8 bases between the two germline ends. Germline V gene sequence: CDR1 LNHNV, CDR2 YYDKDF (reference sequence). The CDR3 sequence is CATSRDGGQAFF. Written as DNA, the CDR3 is TGTGCCACCAGCAGAGACGGGGGCCAAGCTTTCTTT.

A few counts support this clonotype. This rearrangement joins TRBV20-1 to TRBJ2-7; 7 bases fit TRBD1. J lost 2 bases, V lost 3 bases, and 13 bases had no gene match. Germline CDR1 reads DFQATT; CDR2 reads SNEGSKA (reference sequence). The CDR3 is 16 amino acids. As DNA, the CDR3 is TGCAGTGCTAGTTTGCAGTCCGGGACAGAGACCTACGAGCAGTACTTC. Protein sequence: CSASLQSGTETYEQYF.

This clonotype turned up a few times. The chain recombines TRBV20-1 with TRBJ2-7; 11 bases map to TRBD2. V shed 5 bases and J 6 bases; nucleotides not matched to a gene: 9. Germline assignment: CDR1 DFQATT and CDR2 SNEGSKA (reference sequence). CDR3 length: 14 residues. The CDR3: CSAGSTSGAFEQYF. The DNA for the CDR3 is TGCAGTGCTGGATCGACTAGCGGGGCCTTCGAGCAGTACTTC.

This clonotype has a handful of counts. The chain combines TRBV6-2 or TRBV6-3 with TRBJ1-1; TRBD1 is a possible D gene (5 bases). Germline values: CDR1 MNHEY, CDR2 SVGEGT. Between the trimmed V and J ends, which lost 7 bases and 0 bases, there was a span of 15 bases. CDR3 length: 15 residues. CDR3 nucleotides: TGTGCCAGCAACCGGGGCAGGGCTATGAACACTGAAGCTTTCTTT. Translating it yields CASNRGRAMNTEAFF.

The chain carries TRBV5-1 and TRBJ2-5; 9 positions match TRBD1. The CDR3 is made up of 16 amino acids. V was clipped by 3 bases and J by 2 bases; unmatched bases: 8. Germline V lookup: CDR1 SGHRS, CDR2 YFSETQ. The chain's CDR3 is CASSSTGGAGQETQYF. CDR3 DNA: TGCGCCAGCAGCTCTACAGGGGGCGCTGGGCAAGAGACCCAGTACTTC.

In this sample, this clonotype turned up a few times. The chain employs TRBV5-1 and TRBJ2-2; 9 bases agree with TRBD2. Germline V CDR1 and CDR2: SGHRS, YFSETQ. The CDR3 covers 17 residues. The V and J ends lost 2 bases and 3 bases, in that order; junction bases with no gene match: 8. CDR3 in amino acids: CASSFLGAGGYTGELFF. For the CDR3, the DNA is TGCGCCAGCAGCTTCCTAGGAGCGGGAGGCTACACCGGGGAGCTGTTTTTT.

This clonotype appeared a few times. The chain couples TRBV5-1 to TRBJ1-1; D may be TRBD1 (5 bases). Trimming pared 1 base from V and 2 bases from J, leaving 12 bases between. The germline gives CDR1 SGHRS, CDR2 YFSETQ. The CDR3 has 15 amino acids. This chain's CDR3 is CASSLRGPVNTEAFF. The CDR3 region has the DNA TGCGCCAGCAGCTTGAGGGGCCCCGTAAACACTGAAGCTTTCTTT.

The chain links TRBV18 to TRBJ2-7; 11 bases map to TRBD2. CDR1 KGHSH and CDR2 LQKENI come from the germline V gene. V shed 2 bases and J 6 bases; nucleotides not matched to a gene: 9. CDR3 size: 16 residues. The CDR3: CASSPLVTSGGSEQYF. The CDR3 DNA sequence: TGTGCCAGCTCACCATTAGTAACTAGCGGGGGAAGCGAGCAGTACTTC.

The chain couples TRBV24-1 to TRBJ1-2; D not resolved. There are 12 residues in the CDR3. Germline V gene lookup returns CDR1 KGHDR and CDR2 SFDVKD. V lost 4 bases to trimming and J lost 5 bases, with 7 bases between them. DNA of the CDR3: TGTGCCACCAGTGACCGAGGGTATGGCTACACCTTC. Amino acids: CATSDRGYGYTF.

CDR3 in DNA: TGCGCCAGCAGCTTGGTAGGTGATTATGGCTACACCTTC. This encodes CASSLVGDYGYTF. The V and J genes are TRBV5-1 and TRBJ1-2; D gene uncertain. In germline, CDR1 is SGHRS, CDR2 YFSETQ. CDR3 length: 13 residues. Between the trimmed V and J ends, which lost 0 bases and 5 bases, there was a span of 8 bases.

This clonotype was seen a few times. The chain recombines TRBV9 with TRBJ2-1; 9 bases fit TRBD2. CDR1 and CDR2 from the germline V gene are SGDLS and YYNGEE. This CDR3 is built from 15 residues. Losses at the gene ends were 3 bases for V and 4 bases for J; bases not matched to a gene: 5. For the CDR3, the DNA is TGTGCCAGCAGCGAAGGCGGGGGGGCTTACAATGAGCAGTTCTTC. It translates to CASSEGGGAYNEQFF. The full variable domain, rest sourced from reference TRBV9 and TRBJ2-1, is DSGVTQTPKHLITATGQRVTLRCSPRSGDLSVYWYQQSLDQGLQFLIQYYNGEERAKGNILERFSAQQFPDLHSELNLSSLELGDSALYFCASSEGGGAYNEQFFGPGTRLTVL.

This clonotype has ten or more counts. This chain links TRBV7-2 with TRBJ2-7; 12 nucleotides align to TRBD2. There are 17 residues in the CDR3. The ends lost 3 bases at V and 0 bases at J; junction bases unmatched: 6. The germline V gene encodes CDR1 SGHTA and CDR2 FQGNSA. The CDR3 sequence: CASSFLLAGGRSYEQYF. The CDR3 region has the DNA TGTGCCAGCAGCTTCCTACTAGCGGGGGGACGCTCCTACGAGCAGTACTTC.

About this clonotype itself: Germline and junction disagree at one end, which may indicate a read error. The chain joins TRBV7-6 to TRBJ2-5; D gene ambiguous. CDR3 length: 15 residues. Germline CDR1 is SGHVS and CDR2 is FNYEAQ. The DNA for the CDR3 is TGTGCCAACAGCTTAGTAGGAGTAGAACAGGAGACCCAGTACTTC. This encodes CANSLVGVEQETQYF.

This chain joins TRBV6-2 or TRBV6-3 and TRBJ2-1; D is unresolved. The CDR3 extends over 11 amino acids. V shed 6 bases and J shed 8 bases, with 8 bases lying between them. The germline CDR1 and CDR2 sequences are MNHEY and SVGEGT. CDR3 region: CASSFGHEQFF. In DNA, the CDR3 is TGTGCCAGCAGCTTCGGTCATGAGCAGTTCTTC.

This clonotype has a count of ten or more. This chain joins TRBV12-3 or TRBV12-4 and TRBJ1-1; 7 bases align to TRBD1. The CDR3 totals 13 residues. The J segment lost 5 bases and the V segment lost 5 bases, leaving 5 bases of the junction unmatched. CDR3 region: CASSQGGETEAFF. CDR3 in DNA: TGTGCCAGCAGTCAGGGGGGGGAGACTGAAGCTTTCTTT.

This clonotype has only a few counts. The chain joins TRBV15 to TRBJ2-1; 7 bases are shared with TRBD1. The CDR3 covers 15 residues. Germline assignment: CDR1 LNHNV and CDR2 YYDKDF (reference sequence). V dropped 4 bases and J dropped 0; count of bases not matched to a gene: 3. In DNA, the CDR3 is TGTGCCACCAGCAAGCGACAGGGCTCCTACAATGAGCAGTTCTTC. It codes for CATSKRQGSYNEQFF.

The chain links TRBV28 to TRBJ1-1; the match to TRBD1 covers 7 bases. The germline gives CDR1 MDHEN, CDR2 SYDVKM. J was trimmed by 0 bases and V by 6 bases; bases with no gene match: 7. CDR3 length: 15 residues. The CDR3 DNA sequence: TGTGCCAGCAGGCAACCGGGACAGATGAACACTGAAGCTTTCTTT. Its translation is CASRQPGQMNTEAFF.